The clone carrying this T cell receptor beta chain has more than one count but fewer than ten. Its antigen remains unknown. This entry comes from a study of response to subunit inactivated influenza vaccine. Notes on the study in general: Each seasonal influenza vaccination, the authors suggested, recruits few new T cells.

TCRdb fed the RT-PCR reads into MiXCR, producing one record per CDR3 protein. The sample carries roughly 630,000 distinct CDR3 sequences, around 13% recorded once. CDR1 and CDR2 (germline): LGHNA, YSLEER. Deletions cut 4 bases from V and 8 bases from J, with 15 bases between. The CDR3 is made up of 14 amino acids. The sequences come from PBMCs from blood, collected 14 to 15 days before vaccination. This TCR was recovered from a man aged 45-65 years who received an inactivated influenza vaccine. V and J are TRBV4-3 and TRBJ2-1; D gene ambiguous. In DNA, the CDR3 is TGCGCCAGCAGCCCCGCGAGGTCCTCAGATGAGCAGTTCTTC. Protein: CASSPARSSDEQFF.